This TCR beta chain comes out of a study of patients with pleural tuberculosis. TCRdb processed the reads anew with MiXCR; each CDR3 protein has one entry. The table lists approximately 53,000 distinct CDR3 sequences, under 8.5% of them singletons. V lost 1 base and J lost 1, with 18 bases in between. The CDR3 runs to 17 residues. Germline CDR1 and CDR2: DFQATT and SNEGSKA (reference sequence). This clonotype was seen many times. The receptor was derived from a human donor with pleural tuberculosis. The rearrangement joins TRBV20-1 to TRBJ2-3, with D possibly TRBD1 on 6 matching bases. CDR3: CSARALSDRSRTDTQYF. Here the CDR3 DNA reads TGCAGTGCTAGAGCCCTAAGTGACAGGTCTCGCACAGATACGCAGTATTTT.